This paragraph covers one TCR beta chain sequence. Its matching antigen is unknown. Generated by immunoSEQ multiplex PCR, the TCRdb table keeps only in-frame clones and is missing some. The data hold 200,000 to 300,000 clones, with around nine tenths observed a single time. The V gene lost 2 bases and the J gene lost 5 bases, with 10 bases spanning the gap. Looked up from germline, CDR1 is KGHSH and CDR2 is LQKENI. CDR3 length equals 15 residues. The data were obtained in a study of cytomegalovirus exposure and HLA in healthy donors. General study points: According to reports, the classifier identified cytomegalovirus status with high specificity and sensitivity.

The V gene is TRBV18, the J gene TRBJ1-6, with a possible D match to TRBD1 (6 bases). The source is a man aged 18-30 years in good health and CMV-seronegative. The sample consisted of PBMCs. The DNA for the CDR3 is TGTGCCAGCTCACCAGGGACACCTCATAATTCACCCCTCCACTTT. Translating gives CASSPGTPHNSPLHF.